The sequence of this T cell receptor beta chain was determined in a study of CD8 T cells in ankylosing spondylitis. This clonotype appeared many times. Its antigen is not known. Whole-study findings and limits: Disease-linked clones bore a CD8+ phenotype, appearing relatively rarely in peripheral blood. Ankylosing spondylitis blood seemed to carry a telltale TCR beta motif made of eight or nine highly homologous variants.

The V end lost 0 bases, the J end lost 1 base, and 7 bases lay between the germline ends. This CDR3 has 15 residues. Per germline, CDR1 LNHNV and CDR2 YYDKDF (reference sequence). Construction of TCR beta libraries was performed using quantitative 5'-RACE with molecular barcodes. TCRdb redid the calling of the 5' RACE reads with MiXCR, one entry per CDR3 protein. The table has 500,000 or so distinct CDR3 sequences, approximately 5% seen once. The clonotype originates from a male donor with ankylosing spondylitis. The sequenced sample consisted of blood, either unsorted or a sorted T cell fraction (not recorded which). This sequence joins TRBV15 and TRBJ2-4, with D unclear. In nucleotides, the CDR3 is TGTGCCACCAGCAGAGATACTTTCGCCAAAAACATTCAGTACTTC. This translates into CATSRDTFAKNIQYF.